This TCR beta chain derives from a study of TIL therapy for anti-PD-1-resistant metastatic lung cancer. This clone appeared a few times. The antigen is not known. The immunoSEQ assay was v3. This table comes from immunoSEQ multiplex PCR, and its TCRdb copy is limited to in-frame clones, with some not included. The table has 50,000 or so clones, 79% seen once. V gave up 5 bases and J gave up 2 bases, with 12 bases separating them. The CDR3 has 14 residues. The V gene's germline CDR1 is LNHDA and CDR2 SQIVND (reference sequence). As to time point: pre-treatment sample, taken before nivolumab and TIL therapy. The study's findings and limits: Patients were highly selected, enriched for treatment-naive, never-smoker and oncogene-addicted cases.

The receptor's source is a woman between 25 and 80 years old with non-small cell lung cancer. The sample consisted of blood, taken at baseline. This chain connects TRBV19 to TRBJ1-2; no firm D call. Here the CDR3 reads CASSASAGNYGYTF. The CDR3 DNA follows: TGTGCCAGTAGTGCGTCGGCCGGCAACTATGGCTACACCTTC.